This T cell receptor (beta chain) is drawn from a study of CD8+CD57+ T cells in acquired aplastic anemia. Whole-study context: Sorted CD4+ and CD8+ cells yielded roughly 3 ug of DNA on average.

The template for TCR beta VDJ and CDR3 sequence profiling was genomic DNA. TCRdb re-derived calls from the reads in MiXCR, one entry per CDR3 protein. The sample consists of 120,000 or so distinct CDR3 sequences, less than 50% of them appearing once. Looked up from germline, CDR1 is LGHDT and CDR2 is YNNKEL (reference sequence). Trimming pared 4 bases from V and 0 bases from J, leaving 15 bases between. The CDR3 spans 16 residues. Sequenced patients had shown CD8+CD57+ cell expansion by flow cytometry. All patients had severe acquired aplastic anemia. Concerning this clonotype itself: Its specificity is unknown.

Overall study findings and caveats: Statistical testing detected no significant gap in CD8+ Simpson's diversity between patients and controls.

The receptor comes from a human donor with aplastic anemia. The chain links TRBV3-1 to TRBJ1-2; D not certain. The sequencing input was sorted CD4+, CD8+, or CD8+CD57+ T cells (not recorded which) from PBMCs. Here the CDR3 reads CASSPYGRIANYGYTF. CDR3 DNA sequence: TGTGCCAGCAGCCCTTATGGACGGATAGCTAACTATGGCTACACCTTC.